These T cell receptor beta chains were read from a single sample in a study of T cells after yellow fever vaccination. MiXCR, run by TCRdb on the 5' RACE reads, gives a single entry per CDR3 protein. The sample yields 250,000 or so distinct CDR3 sequences, roughly 7.2% seen once. Sequenced material: CD4+ T cells sorted from PBMCs, taken 15 days after the yellow fever booster vaccination. These receptors were obtained from a man younger than 40 who received the YFV17D yellow fever vaccine. CDR3s include the opening cysteine and the closing phenylalanine or tryptophan.

>TRBV11-2|TRBJ2-3
CASSLVAGGGTSTDTQYF
>TRBV7-2|TRBJ2-7
CASSLERGISYEQYF
>TRBV28|TRBJ2-3
CASTVSGVGTDTQYF
>TRBV6-2/TRBV6-3|TRBJ2-7
CASSYGGTSGRTMSYEQYF
>TRBV24-1|TRBJ2-1
CATSEAVKNEQFF
>TRBV29-1|TRBJ2-3
CSRRADTQYF
>TRBV5-6|TRBJ2-5
CASSWSGTETQYF
>TRBV6-2/TRBV6-3|TRBJ2-7
CASSYEHWHTNYEQYF
>TRBV5-1|TRBJ1-1
CASNPGGAFTEAFF
>TRBV29-1|TRBJ2-1
CSAEVSGSPGGEQFF
>TRBV20-1|TRBJ1-5
CSAGGQHSNQPQHF
>TRBV7-2|TRBJ2-7
CASSLKVGISEQYF
>TRBV12-5|TRBJ2-1
CASGPGTSGRETNEQFF
>TRBV15|TRBJ2-2
CATSVQGFGRTGELFF
>TRBV20-1|TRBJ2-7
CSARPLSGEYEQYF
>TRBV29-1|TRBJ2-3
CSGTGQNTDTQYF
>TRBV10-3|TRBJ2-2
CAIKAPDLDTGELFF
>TRBV7-8|TRBJ2-7
CASRAGGTGPYEQYF
>TRBV9|TRBJ2-6
CASSTSGVLTF
>TRBV20-1|TRBJ2-1
CSASRRDRSSYNEQFF
>TRBV7-9|TRBJ2-6
CASSFSQAQFGANVLTF
>TRBV29-1|TRBJ2-2
CSVGFTRFGGELFF
>TRBV27|TRBJ2-5
CASSFYPPRGPQYF
>TRBV6-2/TRBV6-3|TRBJ2-7
CASTLPGDEQYF
>TRBV10-3|TRBJ1-2
CAISETGKNYGYTF
>TRBV6-2/TRBV6-3|TRBJ1-2
CASSQTTIYGYTF
>TRBV12-3/TRBV12-4|TRBJ2-2
CASSVGQGSSGELFF
>TRBV18|TRBJ2-3
CASSPLPTGTDTQYF
>TRBV29-1|TRBJ2-1
CSVETGGRVNEQFF
>TRBV7-4|TRBJ2-7
CASSTRTSGRSSAHKRAYEQYF
>TRBV12-3/TRBV12-4|TRBJ2-1
CASRLVNEQFF
>TRBV30|TRBJ1-1
CAWTSPAVGTEAFF
>TRBV5-6|TRBJ2-7
CASSLVGGSLYEQYF
>TRBV7-6|TRBJ2-5
CASSLQGSVRQTQYF
>TRBV11-1|TRBJ2-2
CASSSSGYLRNTGELFF
>TRBV6-5|TRBJ1-1
CASSYSTGNRDTEAFF
>TRBV5-6|TRBJ2-3
CASSTVGPDTQYF
>TRBV20-1|TRBJ2-1
CSAGATGDEQFF
>TRBV5-1|TRBJ2-1
CASTSTMGGGDEQFF
>TRBV18|TRBJ2-7
CASSIDRTGREQYF
>TRBV6-1|TRBJ1-5
CASKVRENSNQPQHF
>TRBV6-2/TRBV6-3|TRBJ2-1
CASRSQILQQFF